The next 19 T cell receptor beta chains were all read from a single sample in a study of T cell responses to AZD1222 COVID-19 vaccine. Assay used: immunoSEQ multiplex PCR; TCRdb lists only in-frame clones, some missing. The sample records 100,000 to 150,000 clones, around 89% being singletons. The material was peripheral blood, obtained on day 0 of AZD1222 vaccination. These receptors all stem from an adult in good health.

The chain links TRBV2 to TRBJ1-1; tentative D call: TRBD1 (6 bases). The CDR3 sequence is 15 residues long. CDR1 is SNHLY, CDR2 FYNNEI, per germline. The V gene lost 10 bases and the J gene lost 0 bases, with 18 bases spanning the gap. The CDR3 nucleotides read TGTGCCACCTTATCTACGGGACACCTGAACACTGAAGCTTTCTTT. It yields the protein CATLSTGHLNTEAFF.

V usage is TRBV27 and J usage is TRBJ2-7; D is ambiguous. This CDR3 region has 11 residues. Germline V gives CDR1 MNHEY, CDR2 SMNVEV (reference sequence). V was clipped by 6 bases and J by 3 bases, with 6 bases between them. The CDR3 loop reads CASSSDYEQYF. As DNA, the CDR3 is TGTGCCAGCAGCTCCGACTACGAGCAGTACTTC.

The chain links TRBV3-1 (or the pseudogene TRBV3-2) to TRBJ2-7, with 11 bases lining up with TRBD1. This CDR3 comprises 15 residues. V trimming: 5 bases; J trimming: 0 bases; junction bases outside the gene matches: 3. Germline CDR1 LGHDT, CDR2 YNNKEL (reference sequence). In nucleotides, the CDR3 is TGTGCCAGCAGCAGGGACAGGGGGGTCTCCTACGAGCAGTACTTC. Amino acids: CASSRDRGVSYEQYF.

The chain joins TRBV10-1 to TRBJ2-7, with 14 bases aligning to TRBD2. The CDR3 has 15 residues. V lost 5 bases and J lost 5; bases outside the gene matches: 5. CDR1 is WNHNN and CDR2 is SYGVQD in the germline V gene (reference sequence). Here the CDR3 DNA reads TGCGCCAGCAGTTACGGACTAGCGGGAGGCCACGAGCAGTACTTC. Translating it yields CASSYGLAGGHEQYF.

The chain joins TRBV4-3 to TRBJ1-6; TRBD1 agrees at 11 bases. Germline V gene lookup returns CDR1 LGHNA and CDR2 YSLEER. The trim removed 4 bases at V and 8 bases at J, leaving 4 bases unmatched. CDR3 length: 15 amino acids. The CDR3 sequence: CASSPGTGGDSPLHF. CDR3 coding DNA: TGCGCCAGCAGCCCGGGGACAGGGGGAGATTCACCCCTCCACTTT.

V gene TRBV5-6 combines with J gene TRBJ2-1, with 10 bases that match TRBD2. V lost 4 bases and J lost 4; bases outside the gene matches: 8. The CDR3 spans 16 residues. Germline V gene sequence: CDR1 SGHDT, CDR2 YYEEEE. CDR3 nucleotides: TGTGCCAGCAGCCGATCCACTAGCGGGATTTACAATGAGCAGTTCTTC. It codes for CASSRSTSGIYNEQFF.

The chain combines TRBV6-5 with TRBJ1-5, with D perhaps matching TRBD1 (6 bases). CDR1 and CDR2 from the germline V gene are MNHEY and SVGAGI. V was trimmed by 6 bases and J by 5 bases, leaving 11 bases between them. This CDR3 region has 13 residues. This chain's CDR3 is CASRRQEDQPQHF. As DNA, the CDR3 is TGTGCCAGCAGGAGACAGGAGGATCAGCCCCAGCATTTT.

This chain links TRBV5-1 with TRBJ2-6; tentatively, D is TRBD1 (5 bases). CDR3 length: 21 residues. With 0 bases removed from V and 0 bases from J, the gap between germline ends came to 22 bases. In germline, CDR1 is SGHRS, CDR2 YFSETQ. CDR3 sequence reads: CASSLDWAGNLVFSGANVLTF. The CDR3 nucleotides are TGCGCCAGCAGCTTGGATTGGGCAGGGAACCTCGTCTTCTCTGGGGCCAACGTCCTGACTTTC.

The chain has TRBV29-1 and TRBJ1-2; D might be TRBD1 (5 bases). Germline V gene lookup returns CDR1 SQVTM and CDR2 ANQGSEA. The length of the CDR3 is 18 residues. Trimming stripped 8 bases from V and 1 base from J, with 29 bases between. The CDR3 protein is CSSYLRGDGDLHNYGYTF. The CDR3 nucleotides read TGCAGCTCGTACCTAAGAGGGGACGGCGACCTTCATAACTATGGCTACACCTTC.

The rearrangement uses TRBV2 and TRBJ1-2; D remains ambiguous. The length of the CDR3 is 16 residues. Germline V gene sequence: CDR1 SNHLY, CDR2 FYNNEI. Trimming left V 2 bases short and J 2 bases short, with 15 bases between. The CDR3 spells CASSELLRRRNYGYTF. In DNA form, the CDR3 reads TGTGCCAGCAGTGAACTGCTTAGGCGGCGGAACTATGGCTACACCTTC. The full variable domain, in which reference TRBV2 and TRBJ1-2 provide the parts outside the CDR3, is EPEVTQTPSHQVTQMGQEVILRCVPISNHLYFYWYRQILGQKVEFLVSFYNNEISEKSEIFDDQFSVERPDGSNFTLKIRSTKLEDSAMYFCASSELLRRRNYGYTFGSGTRLTVV.

The chain combines TRBV4-1 with TRBJ1-5; weak D call: TRBD1 (6 bases). V was shortened by 4 bases and J by 3 bases, with 13 bases between the two germline ends. In germline, CDR1 is MGHRA, CDR2 YSYEKL. The CDR3 runs to 15 residues. The CDR3 DNA reads TGCGCCAGCAGCCCCAGACAGGCGTTCAATCAGCCCCAGCATTTT. Protein product: CASSPRQAFNQPQHF.

This clone has a handful of counts. The chain joins TRBV13 to TRBJ2-2, with D unclear. Trimming cost V 5 bases and J 3 bases, with 4 bases left between them. CDR1 PRHDT and CDR2 FYEKMQ come from the germline V gene (reference sequence). The CDR3 has 12 residues. The DNA of the CDR3 is TGTGCCAGCAGCCCGGACACCGGGGAGCTGTTTTTT. Translating it yields CASSPDTGELFF.

V usage is TRBV28 and J usage is TRBJ2-7; 14 nucleotides agree with TRBD2. Germline V CDR1 and CDR2: MDHEN, SYDVKM. The CDR3 is 19 residues long. After removal of 5 bases from V and 3 bases from J, the junction contained 15 bases not matched to a gene. This CDR3 is CASSPYRGLAGEWVYEQYF. DNA for the CDR3: TGTGCCAGCAGTCCATACAGGGGACTAGCGGGAGAATGGGTCTACGAGCAGTACTTC.

The chain recombines TRBV4-1 with TRBJ2-3; either TRBD1 or TRBD2 may fit D (5 bases each). In germline, CDR1 is MGHRA, CDR2 YSYEKL. This CDR3 is 14 amino acids long. The ends were cut back, 1 base at V and 7 bases at J, with 12 bases in the middle. The CDR3 reads CASSQVTGAYTQYF. The CDR3 nucleotides are TGCGCCAGCAGCCAAGTTACCGGGGCCTATACGCAGTATTTT.

The J gene is TRBJ2-1, the V gene TRBV9, with D possibly matching TRBD2 (5 bases). Deletions cut 6 bases from V and 6 bases from J, with 37 bases between. CDR1 SGDLS and CDR2 YYNGEE come from the germline V gene. This CDR3 contains 21 residues. CDR3 in amino acids: CASKPSTPWAPEMPGGNEQFF. Written as DNA, the CDR3 is TGTGCCAGCAAACCCTCAACTCCCTGGGCCCCTGAAATGCCAGGAGGCAATGAGCAGTTCTTC.

The CDR3 nucleotides read TGTGCCAGCAGCCCGACAGGGCATAGTGGCGGCTACACCTTC. Translating gives CASSPTGHSGGYTF. The rearrangement joins TRBV5-6 to TRBJ1-2; 7 bases match TRBD1. V gave up 4 bases and J gave up 8 bases; unmatched junction bases: 11. The CDR3 loop spans 14 amino acids. The germline V gene encodes CDR1 SGHDT and CDR2 YYEEEE.

This clone was counted a few times. The V gene is TRBV10-1, the J gene TRBJ2-7; D gene uncertain. The germline V gene encodes CDR1 WNHNN and CDR2 SYGVQD (reference sequence). The CDR3 extends over 13 amino acids. Trimming removed 0 bases at V and 5 bases at J, with 8 bases between. CDR3 sequence reads: CASSESYSDEQYF. The CDR3 DNA sequence: TGCGCCAGCAGTGAGTCATATTCGGACGAGCAGTACTTC.

V gene TRBV6-1 combines with J gene TRBJ2-2; possible D gene TRBD2, 5 bases. Deletions cut 3 bases from V and 1 base from J, with 9 bases between. This CDR3 is built from 15 residues. Germline V gives CDR1 MNHNS, CDR2 SASEGT. The CDR3: CASSDGVENTGELFF. CDR3 nucleotide sequence: TGTGCCAGCAGTGACGGGGTGGAGAACACCGGGGAGCTGTTTTTT.

The chain links TRBV6-4 to TRBJ2-2; D uncertain. The ends were cut back, 2 bases at V and 8 bases at J, with 9 bases in the middle. The CDR3 runs to 13 residues. The germline gives CDR1 MRHNA, CDR2 SNTAGT. CDR3 loop: CASSDGERGELFF. CDR3 sequence (DNA): TGTGCCAGCAGTGACGGCGAAAGGGGGGAGCTGTTTTTT.